Here is one T cell receptor beta chain with its context. RNA, at about 0.5 to 1 ug, was reverse transcribed with random hexamers. Across 54 Vbeta and 13 Jbeta, immunoSEQ multiplex PCR amplified TCR beta CDR3. TCRdb re-analysed the immunoSEQ multiplex PCR reads in MiXCR, keeping a single row per CDR3 protein. The repertoire holds approximately 180,000 distinct CDR3 sequences, around 95% seen once, with more than 0.09% in the top ten. The authors sequenced TCR beta from blood CD8+ and CD4+ T cells. The multiple sclerosis control group consisted of treatment-naive patients whose relapsing-remitting disease, which was either stable or active, fulfilled revised McDonald criteria. Through negative isolation, CD4+ and CD8+ T cells were obtained, while TEMRA cells were enriched using FACS. This entry belongs to a study of CD8 T cells in Susac syndrome. CDR3 size: 14 residues. V lost 5 bases and J 1 base, leaving 8 bases between the germline ends. Looked up from germline, CDR1 is SGHTA and CDR2 is FQGTGA.

The clonotype was recovered from a human donor with multiple sclerosis. Input material: CD4+ T cells from PBMCs. J is TRBJ2-2 and V is TRBV7-3, with D tentatively TRBD1 (5 bases). CDR3 DNA sequence: TGTGCCAGCAGCATGACAGAGAACACCGGGGAGCTGTTTTTT. Translated, it gives CASSMTENTGELFF.